Listed here are 3 T cell receptor beta chains from one sample, sequenced in a study of siplizumab effects on memory and regulatory T cells. The repertoire was sequenced with immunoSEQ multiplex PCR; TCRdb's copy has only in-frame clones and lacks some. The sample records approximately 58,000 clones, approximately 95% being singletons. The sequenced sample was CD8+ T cells sorted from blood. These TCRs come from a human donor in good health.

This chain connects TRBV5-1 to TRBJ2-7, with TRBD2 matching 13 bases. The V and J ends lost 2 bases and 0 bases, in that order; junction bases with no gene match: 5. The CDR3 has 17 residues. The germline gives CDR1 SGHRS, CDR2 YFSETQ. The CDR3 bases are TGCGCCAGCAGCTTAGGACTAGCGGGAGCGGCCTCCTACGAGCAGTACTTC. Translated, it gives CASSLGLAGAASYEQYF.

The chain carries TRBV28 and TRBJ1-2; the match to TRBD1 covers 9 bases. V shed 6 bases and J 3 bases; nucleotides not matched to a gene: 5. The CDR3 sequence is 14 residues long. Germline V gene data show CDR1 as MDHEN and CDR2 as SYDVKM. The CDR3 DNA follows: TGTGCCAGCAGATCGGACAGGGGCCACTATGGCTACACCTTC. As protein: CASRSDRGHYGYTF.

The chain employs TRBV19 and TRBJ2-5, with 13 bases matching TRBD2. CDR3 length: 17 residues. The V and J ends lost 1 base and 2 bases, in that order; junction bases with no gene match: 4. The germline V gene encodes CDR1 LNHDA and CDR2 SQIVND (reference sequence). The CDR3 is CASSIGLAGGGQETQYF. CDR3 in DNA: TGTGCCAGTAGTATAGGACTAGCGGGAGGAGGGCAAGAGACCCAGTACTTC.